The clone carrying this T cell receptor beta chain was observed once. Its cognate antigen is unknown. Using immunoSEQ multiplex PCR, the repertoire was profiled, and TCRdb retains in-frame clones only, with some absent. In the table there are around 2.1 million clones, around 95% of which are singletons. CDR1 and CDR2 from the germline V gene are LNHDA and SQIVND (reference sequence). The V gene lost 0 bases and the J gene lost 0 bases, with 9 bases spanning the gap. CDR3 length: 16 amino acids. The source of the sample is a study of shared clonotypes between healthy human individuals. The wider study: CD4 naive and memory got three plates each, CD8 naive two, CD8 memory one. Study-wide findings and caveats: It was only blood that was sampled, and tissue repertoires likely differ. Few donors limited the genetic and exposure-history diversity represented. Estimated richness values were generally larger in naive subsets than in memory subsets.

The receptor was isolated from a man younger than 30 in good health. The sample comprised naive CD4+ T cells sorted from blood. Stated subset: CD45RA+ positively selected. The V and J genes are TRBV19 and TRBJ2-1, with D possibly matching TRBD2 (5 bases). CDR3 bases: TGTGCCAGTAGTATAGAGTCGACTAACTCCTACAATGAGCAGTTCTTC. As protein: CASSIESTNSYNEQFF. Full variable domain (missing parts from reference TRBV19 and TRBJ2-1): DGGITQSPKYLFRKEGQNVTLSCEQNLNHDAMYWYRQDPGQGLRLIYYSQIVNDFQKGDIAEGYSVSREKKESFPLTVTSAQKNPTAFYLCASSIESTNSYNEQFFGPGTRLTVL.